The source of this T cell receptor (beta chain) is a study of T cell responses to AZD1222 COVID-19 vaccine. The CDR3 is 18 residues long. CDR1 KGHSH and CDR2 LQKENI come from the germline V gene. The trim removed 5 bases at V and 13 bases at J, leaving 24 bases unmatched. Sequencing used immunoSEQ multiplex PCR; TCRdb keeps in-frame clones, though not all of them. The sample includes 110,000 to 150,000 clones, 90% to 95% of them seen just once. Study-wide findings and caveats: Along spike, vaccine-associated CD4 TCRs were found throughout, with dominance at 160-218 and 743-854. No repertoire was sampled before or during the peak T cell response, only after it. Spike-specific TCRs gained breadth and depth after people received two AZD1222 doses. Baseline seropositivity characterized only six or seven AZD1222 recipients.

As to this clone: Antigen unknown.

The receptor was isolated from an adult who had recovered from COVID-19. J is TRBJ2-2 and V is TRBV18; 8 nucleotides agree with TRBD1. This specimen was peripheral blood, taken after recovery from COVID-19. CDR3 residues: CASSSSDATGALLRGLFF. The CDR3 DNA is TGTGCCAGCTCATCCTCCGATGCGACAGGGGCCCTCCTCCGAGGGCTGTTTTTT. Combining the CDR3 with reference TRBV18 and TRBJ2-2 gives the whole variable domain NAGVMQNPRHLVRRRGQEARLRCSPMKGHSHVYWYRQLPEEGLKFMVYLQKENIIDESGMPKERFSAEFPKEGPSILRIQQVVRGDSAAYFCASSSSDATGALLRGLFFGEGSRLTVL.